This T cell receptor (beta chain) appears in the sequencing data of a study of identical twins. The V gene lost 3 bases and the J gene lost 3 bases, with 15 bases spanning the gap. Germline V CDR1 and CDR2: SGHKS, YYEKEE (reference sequence). The CDR3 covers 15 residues. Each CDR3 protein is one row after TCRdb ran MiXCR on the 5' RACE reads. Among 570,000 or so distinct CDR3 sequences listed, more than 9% were seen once. This same sample was also taken into another study, of yellow fever vaccine responses in identical twins.

Sequencing was done on a sample of PBMCs. This chain connects TRBV5-5 to TRBJ1-1; tentative D call: TRBD1 (5 bases). The source is a woman in her late teens or twenties in good health. Here the CDR3 DNA reads TGTGCCAGCAGCTCCCGGATCAGGGCCGACACTGAAGCTTTCTTT. It is translated as CASSSRIRADTEAFF.